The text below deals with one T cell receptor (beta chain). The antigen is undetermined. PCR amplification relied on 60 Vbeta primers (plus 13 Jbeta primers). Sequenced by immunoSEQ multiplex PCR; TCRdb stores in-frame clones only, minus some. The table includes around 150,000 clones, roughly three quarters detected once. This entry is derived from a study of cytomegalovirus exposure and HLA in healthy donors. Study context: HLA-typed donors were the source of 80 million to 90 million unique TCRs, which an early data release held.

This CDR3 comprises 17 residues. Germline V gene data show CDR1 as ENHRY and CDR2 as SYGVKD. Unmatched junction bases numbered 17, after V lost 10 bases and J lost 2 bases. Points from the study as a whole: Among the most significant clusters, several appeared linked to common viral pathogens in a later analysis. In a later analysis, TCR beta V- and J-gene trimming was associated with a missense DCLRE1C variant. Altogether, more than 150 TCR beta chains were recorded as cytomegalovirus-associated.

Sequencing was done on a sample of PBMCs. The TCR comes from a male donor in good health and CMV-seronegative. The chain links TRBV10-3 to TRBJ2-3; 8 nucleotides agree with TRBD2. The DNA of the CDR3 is TGTGCCACCAAACCCCTGTCCGCGGGAGGTAACACAGATACGCAGTATTTT. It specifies CATKPLSAGGNTDTQYF.